This T cell receptor beta chain was profiled in a study of CD8 T cells in ankylosing spondylitis (TCRdb year 2017). At the level of the whole study: To find TCR variants linked to disease, the study profiled T cell receptor beta repertoires in ankylosing spondylitis patients and healthy donors. Peripheral blood samples were taken, and synovial fluid was additionally collected from ankylosing spondylitis patients. In total, the full study cohort was made up of nearly 110 healthy donors and 20 to 25 ankylosing spondylitis patients. The paper's findings and limits, for the study overall: The disease-linked clones were reported as significantly enriched in matched synovial fluid samples from ankylosing spondylitis patients. Blood from ankylosing spondylitis patients appeared to be characterized by a TCR beta motif made up of under 10 highly homologous amino acid variants. A CD8+ phenotype was shown by the disease-linked clones, which were found at relatively low frequencies in peripheral blood. Some motif variants had previously been reported in the synovial fluid and blood of reactive arthritis patients, which suggests shared mechanisms of disease initiation.

V ends up 1 base short and J 3 bases short, with an unmatched junction base count of 16. From the cysteine through the phenylalanine, the CDR3 covers 19 amino acids. The only DNA kept is the CDR3, 57 bases in frame from the first base. The germline V gene supplies CDR1 KGHSH and CDR2 LQKENI. This clonotype occurred many times. There is no known antigen for this receptor. Base qualities were left out, and no much larger clone turns up one base away. Instrument used: Illumina HiSeq 2500. TCR beta libraries were prepared by quantitative 5'-RACE with molecular barcodes. The authors' analysis ran thus. A new computational method, built on a probabilistic model of VDJ rearrangement, was used to identify disease-linked TCR variants. The public sequencing data were trimmed at Q25 with fastp and processed into clonotypes with MiXCR by TCRdb, which kept only in-frame beta chains. Every entry covers one CDR3 protein and lists the most common genes and DNA from its rows. TCRdb assigned the V and J calls; the authors' analysis was not used. The sample table shows approximately 350,000 distinct CDR3 sequences, and 14% to 15% are seen once. Of the sample, 0.9% to 1.2% falls within the top ten clones.

The sequence was collected from a male donor with ankylosing spondylitis or in good health (not recorded which). Sequenced: blood, either unsorted or a sorted T cell fraction (not recorded which). This sequence uses TRBV18 and TRBJ2-7, and 9 bases in between align with TRBD2. The CDR3 here reads CASSPLAGVATGVGYEQYF. The DNA sequence is TGTGCCAGCTCACCACTAGCGGGAGTTGCTACGGGAGTGGGCTACGAGCAGTACTTC.